One and the same sample provided the 15 T cell receptor beta chains below, sequenced in a study of radiotherapy plus CTLA-4 blockade in lung cancer (dated by TCRdb to between 2018 and 2020). Libraries were prepared through the immunoSEQ multiplex PCR assay. Sourced from immuneACCESS, this table was stored by TCRdb with only in-frame sequences that have V and J called. A share of the clones is absent; for the studies checked, an unresolved V gene accounts for under half, and the remainder has no known explanation. This sample gives 49,000 or so clones in total; around 77% of them show up just once. The top ten hold about 9% of the sample. The sequencing here drew on peripheral blood, taken from a patient treated with radiotherapy plus ipilimumab. The receptor source for this set is a human donor with non-small cell lung cancer who had stable disease on radiotherapy plus ipilimumab.

The chain has TRBV6-1 and TRBJ2-7; D is perhaps TRBD1 (6 bases). The ends were cut back, 7 bases at V and 4 bases at J, with 14 bases in the middle. Germline V gives CDR1 MNHNS, CDR2 SASEGT. There are 13 residues in the CDR3. DNA of the CDR3: TGTGCCAGCACTCCCGGGACAAGTTACGAGCAGTACGTC. It yields the protein CASTPGTSYEQYV.

The V call is TRBV4-3, the J call TRBJ1-5; weak D call: TRBD1 (5 bases). V was clipped by 0 bases and J by 7 bases, with 7 bases between them. There are 13 residues in the CDR3. The germline CDR1 and CDR2 sequences are LGHNA and YSLEER. CDR3 DNA sequence: TGCGCCAGCAGCCAAGACGAGGGGCAGCCCCAGCATTTT. This encodes CASSQDEGQPQHF.

The chain couples TRBV18 to TRBJ2-6, with D uncertain. This CDR3 is 15 amino acids long. Germline assignment: CDR1 KGHSH and CDR2 LQKENI. V was trimmed by 5 bases and J by 0 bases, leaving 8 bases between them. The CDR3 region is CASSSTLSGANVLTF. Written as DNA, the CDR3 is TGTGCCAGCTCATCAACTCTCTCTGGGGCCAACGTCCTGACTTTC.

This clone was seen a single time. The J gene is TRBJ1-6, the V gene TRBV5-4; D possibly corresponds to TRBD1 (5 bases). The CDR3 runs to 15 residues. Germline CDR1 SGHNT, CDR2 YYREEE (reference sequence). Between the trimmed V and J ends, which lost 2 bases and 5 bases, there was a span of 11 bases. The CDR3 loop is CASSFLDRDNSPLHF. The CDR3 coding sequence is TGTGCCAGCAGCTTTCTTGACAGAGATAATTCACCCCTCCACTTT.

This chain joins TRBV9 and TRBJ1-6, with D uncertain. This CDR3 contains 14 residues. Between the trimmed V and J ends, which lost 5 bases and 5 bases, there was a span of 11 bases. The germline V gene has CDR1 SGDLS and CDR2 YYNGEE. The CDR3 sequence: CASRFGLDNSPLHF. The CDR3 region has the DNA TGTGCCAGCAGATTTGGTCTAGATAATTCACCCCTCCACTTT. Full variable domain (rest looked up from reference TRBV9 and TRBJ1-6): DSGVTQTPKHLITATGQRVTLRCSPRSGDLSVYWYQQSLDQGLQFLIQYYNGEERAKGNILERFSAQQFPDLHSELNLSSLELGDSALYFCASRFGLDNSPLHFGNGTRLTVT.

The rearrangement joins TRBV5-1 to TRBJ2-3; D remains ambiguous. Deletions cut 5 bases from V and 1 base from J, with 8 bases between. This CDR3 contains 13 residues. In germline, CDR1 is SGHRS, CDR2 YFSETQ. The CDR3 spells CASRREGTDTQYF. CDR3 sequence (DNA): TGCGCCAGCAGAAGGGAAGGCACAGATACGCAGTATTTT.

This sequence joins TRBV2 and TRBJ1-5, with D hard to call. Germline V gives CDR1 SNHLY, CDR2 FYNNEI. The CDR3 length is 13 residues. The ends were cut back, 10 bases at V and 3 bases at J, with 13 bases in the middle. CDR3 coding DNA: TGTGCCACCCTGCGGGAGATCAATCAGCCCCAGCATTTT. It yields the protein CATLREINQPQHF.

This clone was seen a single time. The chain links TRBV7-8 to TRBJ1-2, with TRBD1 as a possible D gene (6 bases). V was shortened by 4 bases and J by 0 bases, with 21 bases between the two germline ends. The CDR3 runs to 18 residues. CDR1 is SGHVS and CDR2 is FQNEAQ in the germline V gene. This CDR3 reads CASSSPREGGTANYGYTF. CDR3 nucleotides: TGTGCCAGCAGCTCACCTCGCGAGGGGGGGACGGCTAACTATGGCTACACCTTC.

The gene calls are TRBV11-2 and TRBJ1-2; maybe TRBD1 (5 bases). The ends were cut back, 4 bases at V and 7 bases at J, with 19 bases in the middle. The germline V gene encodes CDR1 SGHAT and CDR2 FQNNGV. CDR3 size: 15 residues. CDR3 protein: CASSSERGAWTGYTF. The CDR3 bases are TGTGCCAGCAGCTCCGAGAGGGGCGCATGGACTGGCTACACCTTC. Supplemented by reference TRBV11-2 and TRBJ1-2, the full variable domain reads EAGVAQSPRYKIIEKRQSVAFWCNPISGHATLYWYQQILGQGPKLLIQFQNNGVVDDSQLPKDRFSAERLKGVDSTLKIQPAKLEDSAVYLCASSSERGAWTGYTFGSGTRLTVV.

The chain joins TRBV2 to TRBJ2-1; 7 bases fit TRBD2. This CDR3 is built from 14 residues. Germline assignment: CDR1 SNHLY and CDR2 FYNNEI. Germline trimming cut 6 bases from V and 2 bases from J; bases unmatched to any gene: 4. DNA of the CDR3: TGTGCCAGCAGACTAGCGAGTGCCTACAATGAGCAGTTCTTC. It yields the protein CASRLASAYNEQFF.

V is TRBV2 and J is TRBJ1-1; 10 bases line up with TRBD1. Germline trimming cut 4 bases from V and 3 bases from J; bases unmatched to any gene: 23. Germline CDR1 SNHLY, CDR2 FYNNEI. The CDR3 totals 21 residues. The CDR3 bases are TGTGCCAGCAGTGCTCTGGAGACAGGGGGCTCTGGGGCTGGATCGGACACTGAAGCTTTCTTT. The encoded protein is CASSALETGGSGAGSDTEAFF.

This clone has only one observation. The gene calls are TRBV21-1 and TRBJ2-3; the D call TRBD2 from the table was never checked on the DNA. TRBV21-1 is assigned pseudogene status. The CDR3 is 14 residues long. The CDR3 loop reads CASSKPLAGDTQYF. For the CDR3, the DNA is TGTGCCAGCAGCAAACCGCTAGCGGGAGATACGCAGTATTTT.

The chain couples TRBV7-9 to TRBJ2-3, with D perhaps TRBD2 (7 bases). The germline V gene has CDR1 SEHNR and CDR2 FQNEAQ (reference sequence). The CDR3 is 16 residues long. V was trimmed by 1 base and J by 3 bases, leaving 14 bases between them. The CDR3: CASSLGRGGETDTQYF. DNA for the CDR3: TGTGCCAGCAGCTTAGGGAGAGGGGGGGAAACAGATACGCAGTATTTT.

This clone was seen a single time. A read error may produce the germline difference seen at one junction end. The J gene is TRBJ2-2, the V gene TRBV7-2; tentative D call: TRBD2 (5 bases). The CDR3 loop spans 12 amino acids. Germline V gives CDR1 SGHTA, CDR2 FQGNSA. CDR3 sequence reads: CASSLNTGELFF. DNA of the CDR3: TGTGCCAGCAGTCTAAACACCGGGGAGTTGTTTTTT.

This clone was seen just once. The V gene is TRBV6-1, the J gene TRBJ2-7; D unresolved. The CDR3 runs 11 residues. The V gene's germline CDR1 is MNHNS and CDR2 SASEGT. Trimming shortened V by 1 base and J by 6 bases, and 4 bases separated the two germline ends. The CDR3 coding sequence is TGTGCCAGCAGTGAAGGAGTCGAGCAGTACGTC. Translation: CASSEGVEQYV.